This record concerns one TCR beta chain sequence. Trimming shortened V by 4 bases and J by 2 bases, and 12 bases separated the two germline ends. The CDR3 is 14 residues long. Germline values: CDR1 SQVTM, CDR2 ANQGSEA. The sample is drawn from a study of blood T cell repertoires in COVID-19. About the research overall: Sources were T cells, B-cell-depleted T cells, or PBMCs; the material itself was cDNA or gDNA.

Clones were sequenced by immunoSEQ multiplex PCR, and TCRdb holds only the in-frame ones, with some missing. The sample holds 220,000 or so clones, roughly 89% seen once. The sample taken for sequencing was PBMCs or T cells enriched from blood (not recorded which). The receptor comes from a woman between 40 and 50 years old who had recovered from COVID-19. The rearrangement joins TRBV29-1 to TRBJ2-1; D might be TRBD1 (6 bases). The CDR3 here is CSVVLQGPYNEQFF. CDR3 bases: TGCAGCGTTGTCTTGCAGGGGCCCTACAATGAGCAGTTCTTC.